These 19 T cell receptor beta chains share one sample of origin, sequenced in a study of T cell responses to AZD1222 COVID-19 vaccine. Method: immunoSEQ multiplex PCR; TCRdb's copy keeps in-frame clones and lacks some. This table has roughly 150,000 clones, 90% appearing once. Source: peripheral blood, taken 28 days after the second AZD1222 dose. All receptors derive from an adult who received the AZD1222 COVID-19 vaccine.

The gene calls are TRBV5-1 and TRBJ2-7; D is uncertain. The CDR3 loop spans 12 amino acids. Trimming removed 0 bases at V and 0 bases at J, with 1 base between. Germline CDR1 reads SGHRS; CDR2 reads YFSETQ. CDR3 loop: CASSLVSYEQYF. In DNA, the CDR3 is TGCGCCAGCAGCTTGGTCTCCTACGAGCAGTACTTC.

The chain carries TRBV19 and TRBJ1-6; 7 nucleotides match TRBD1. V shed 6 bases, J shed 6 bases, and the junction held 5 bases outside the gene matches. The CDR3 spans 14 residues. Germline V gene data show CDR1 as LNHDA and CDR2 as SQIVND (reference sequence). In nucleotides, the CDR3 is TGTGCCAGTAGCCCGACAGGGAGTAATTCACCCCTCCACTTT. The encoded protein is CASSPTGSNSPLHF.

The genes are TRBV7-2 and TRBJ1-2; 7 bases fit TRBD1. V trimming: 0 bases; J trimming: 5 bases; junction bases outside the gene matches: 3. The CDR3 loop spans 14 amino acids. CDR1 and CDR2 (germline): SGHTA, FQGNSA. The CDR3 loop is CASSLAGTAYGYTF. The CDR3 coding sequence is TGTGCCAGCAGCTTAGCAGGGACAGCGTATGGCTACACCTTC. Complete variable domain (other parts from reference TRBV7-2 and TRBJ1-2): GAGVSQSPSNKVTEKGKDVELRCDPISGHTALYWYRQSLGQGLEFLIYFQGNSAPDKSGLPSDRFSAERTGGSVSTLTIQRTQQEDSAVYLCASSLAGTAYGYTFGSGTRLTVV.

CDR3 sequence reads: CASSFGDLAFF. The DNA of the CDR3 is TGCGCCAGCAGCTTCGGGGATTTGGCTTTCTTT. V gene TRBV5-1 combines with J gene TRBJ1-1; D is undetermined. The length of the CDR3 is 11 residues. Trimming took 2 bases from V and 11 from J, leaving 10 bases between them. Looked up from germline, CDR1 is SGHRS and CDR2 is YFSETQ. Combining the CDR3 with reference TRBV5-1 and TRBJ1-1 gives the whole variable domain KAGVTQTPRYLIKTRGQQVTLSCSPISGHRSVSWYQQTPGQGLQFLFEYFSETQRNKGNFPGRFSGRQFSNSRSEMNVSTLELGDSALYLCASSFGDLAFFGQGTRLTVV.

As DNA, the CDR3 is TGTGCCAGCAGGAGGTGGGACAGGGCGTATGATGAGCAGTTCTTC. It specifies CASRRWDRAYDEQFF. The V call is TRBV6-5, the J call TRBJ2-1, with 9 bases fitting TRBD1. CDR1 and CDR2 (germline): MNHEY, SVGAGI. J lost 8 bases, V lost 6 bases, and 11 bases had no gene match. The CDR3 spans 15 residues.

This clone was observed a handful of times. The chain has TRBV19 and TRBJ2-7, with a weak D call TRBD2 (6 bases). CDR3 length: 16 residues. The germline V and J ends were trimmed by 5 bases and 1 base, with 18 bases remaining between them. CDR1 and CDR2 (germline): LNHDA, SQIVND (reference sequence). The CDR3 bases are TGTGCCAGTAGTGCATCCGCACTAGCTGGGTCCTACGAGCAGTACTTC. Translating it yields CASSASALAGSYEQYF.

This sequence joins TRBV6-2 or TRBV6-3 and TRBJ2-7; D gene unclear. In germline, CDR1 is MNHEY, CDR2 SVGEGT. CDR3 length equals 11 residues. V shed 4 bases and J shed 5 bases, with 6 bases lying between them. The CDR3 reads CASSSSNEQYF. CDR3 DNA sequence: TGTGCCAGCAGTTCCTCGAACGAGCAGTACTTC.

CDR3: CASSLARQGGPSPLHF. CDR3 DNA sequence: TGTGCCAGCAGCTTGGCCAGACAGGGGGGACCTTCACCCCTCCACTTT. The J gene is TRBJ1-6, the V gene TRBV5-4; 9 bases are a match to TRBD1. Germline assignment: CDR1 SGHNT and CDR2 YYREEE (reference sequence). The CDR3 is 16 residues long. Trimming removed 0 bases from V and 9 bases from J; junction bases left unmatched: 7.

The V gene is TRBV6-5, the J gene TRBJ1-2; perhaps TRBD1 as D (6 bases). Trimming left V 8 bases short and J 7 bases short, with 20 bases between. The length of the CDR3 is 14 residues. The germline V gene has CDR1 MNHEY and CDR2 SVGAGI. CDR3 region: CASLRAPGAGGYTF. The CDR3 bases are TGTGCCAGCCTCAGAGCGCCAGGGGCGGGTGGCTACACCTTC.

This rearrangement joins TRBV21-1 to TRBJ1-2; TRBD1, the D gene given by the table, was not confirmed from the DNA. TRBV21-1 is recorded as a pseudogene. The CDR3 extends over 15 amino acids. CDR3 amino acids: CASSNKDKGPGGYTF. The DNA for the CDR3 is TGTGCCAGCAGCAATAAGGACAAGGGGCCCGGAGGCTACACCTTC.

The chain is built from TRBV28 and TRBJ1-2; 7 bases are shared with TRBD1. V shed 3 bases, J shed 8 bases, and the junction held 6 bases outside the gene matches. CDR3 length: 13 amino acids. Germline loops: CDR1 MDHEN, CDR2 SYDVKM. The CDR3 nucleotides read TGTGCCAGCAGTTTCGACAGGGTAGGGGGCTACACCTTC. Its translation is CASSFDRVGGYTF.

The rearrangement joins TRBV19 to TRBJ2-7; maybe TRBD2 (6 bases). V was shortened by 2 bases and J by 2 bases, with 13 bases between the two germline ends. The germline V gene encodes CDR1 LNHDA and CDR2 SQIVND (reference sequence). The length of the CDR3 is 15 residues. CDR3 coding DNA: TGTGCCAGTAGTATAATGGCTAGCGCCGCCTACGAGCAGTACTTC. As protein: CASSIMASAAYEQYF.

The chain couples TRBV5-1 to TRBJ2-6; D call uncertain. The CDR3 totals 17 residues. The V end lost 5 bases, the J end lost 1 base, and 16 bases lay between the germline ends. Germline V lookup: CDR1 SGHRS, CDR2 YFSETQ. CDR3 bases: TGCGCCAGCAGTCAGTTGGCAGGACGTTCTGGGGCCAACGTCCTGACTTTC. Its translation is CASSQLAGRSGANVLTF.

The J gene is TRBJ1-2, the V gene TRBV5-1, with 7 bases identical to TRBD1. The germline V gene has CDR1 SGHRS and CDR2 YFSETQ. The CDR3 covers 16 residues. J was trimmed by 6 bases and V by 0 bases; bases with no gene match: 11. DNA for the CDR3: TGCGCCAGCAGCTTGGTGACGTCTGGGACAGACCATGGCTACACCTTC. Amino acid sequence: CASSLVTSGTDHGYTF. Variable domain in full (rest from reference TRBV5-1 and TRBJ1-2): KAGVTQTPRYLIKTRGQQVTLSCSPISGHRSVSWYQQTPGQGLQFLFEYFSETQRNKGNFPGRFSGRQFSNSRSEMNVSTLELGDSALYLCASSLVTSGTDHGYTFGSGTRLTVV.

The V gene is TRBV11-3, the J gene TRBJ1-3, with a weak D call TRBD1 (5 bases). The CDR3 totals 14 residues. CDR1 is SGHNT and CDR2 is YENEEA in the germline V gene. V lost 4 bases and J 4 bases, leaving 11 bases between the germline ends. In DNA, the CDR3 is TGTGCCAGCAGCTCGGACACGGAGGGAAACACCATATATTTT. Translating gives CASSSDTEGNTIYF. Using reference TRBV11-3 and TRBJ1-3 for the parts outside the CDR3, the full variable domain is EAGVVQSPRYKIIEKKQPVAFWCNPISGHNTLYWYLQNLGQGPELLIRYENEEAVDDSQLPKDRFSAERLKGVDSTLKIQPAELGDSAVYLCASSSDTEGNTIYFGEGSWLTVV.

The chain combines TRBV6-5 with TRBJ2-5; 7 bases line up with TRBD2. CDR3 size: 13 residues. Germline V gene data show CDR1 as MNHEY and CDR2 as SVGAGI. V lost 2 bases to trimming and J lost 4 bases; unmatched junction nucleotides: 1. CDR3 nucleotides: TGTGCCAGCAGTTACGGGGGGGGAGAGACCCAGTACTTC. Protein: CASSYGGGETQYF.

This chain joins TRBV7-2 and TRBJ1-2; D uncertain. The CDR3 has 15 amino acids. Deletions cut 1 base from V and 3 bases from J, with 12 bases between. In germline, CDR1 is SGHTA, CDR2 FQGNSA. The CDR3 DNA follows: TGTGCCAGCAGCTTAGTTCCCAAAGGTGACTATGGCTACACCTTC. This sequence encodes CASSLVPKGDYGYTF.

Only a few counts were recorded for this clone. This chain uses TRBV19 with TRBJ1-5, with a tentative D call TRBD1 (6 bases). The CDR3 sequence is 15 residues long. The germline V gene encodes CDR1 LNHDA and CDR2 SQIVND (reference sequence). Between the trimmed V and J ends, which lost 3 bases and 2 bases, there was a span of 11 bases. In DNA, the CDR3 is TGTGCCAGTAGTATGAGTCCAGGGGGCAATCAGCCCCAGCATTTT. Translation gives CASSMSPGGNQPQHF. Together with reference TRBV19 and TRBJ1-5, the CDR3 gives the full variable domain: DGGITQSPKYLFRKEGQNVTLSCEQNLNHDAMYWYRQDPGQGLRLIYYSQIVNDFQKGDIAEGYSVSREKKESFPLTVTSAQKNPTAFYLCASSMSPGGNQPQHFGDGTRLSIL.

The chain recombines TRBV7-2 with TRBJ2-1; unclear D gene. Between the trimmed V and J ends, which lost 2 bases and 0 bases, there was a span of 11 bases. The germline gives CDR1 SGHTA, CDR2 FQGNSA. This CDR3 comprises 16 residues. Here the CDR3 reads CASSLTFVDSYNEQFF. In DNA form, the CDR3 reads TGTGCCAGCAGCTTAACATTCGTCGACTCCTACAATGAGCAGTTCTTC.